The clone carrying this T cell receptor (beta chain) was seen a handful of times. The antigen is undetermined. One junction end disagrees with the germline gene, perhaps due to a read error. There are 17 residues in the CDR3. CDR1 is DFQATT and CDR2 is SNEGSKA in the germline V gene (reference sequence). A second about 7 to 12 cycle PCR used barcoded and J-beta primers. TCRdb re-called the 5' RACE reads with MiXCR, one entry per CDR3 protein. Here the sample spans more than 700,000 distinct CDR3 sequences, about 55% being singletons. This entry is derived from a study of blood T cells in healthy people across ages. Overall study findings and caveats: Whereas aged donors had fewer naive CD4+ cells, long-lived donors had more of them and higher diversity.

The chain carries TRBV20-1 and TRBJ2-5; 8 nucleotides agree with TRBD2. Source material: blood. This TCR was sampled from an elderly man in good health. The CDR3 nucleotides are TGCAGTGCCAGAGCTACTTCTGCGGTAGCGGGAAAAGAGACCCAGTACTTC. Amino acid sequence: CSARATSAVAGKETQYF.